Listed below are T cell receptor beta chains from one sample, sequenced in a study of blood T cells in healthy people across ages. In TCRdb, the 5' RACE reads were re-called with MiXCR into one record per CDR3 protein. This sample yields 450,000 to 650,000 distinct CDR3 sequences, of which around 24% are seen a single time; under 9% belongs to the top ten. Separately, the same data were catalogued under a study of T cells of mothers and their children.

The sample taken for sequencing was blood. The source is a boy under 18 in good health. Each CDR3 is given with its conserved first and last residue. A D gene is named only where the DNA matches it firmly. A clone size is listed for some rows: how often the clone was seen (once, few, many), or a class if it is expanded.

d_gene: .; j_gene: TRBJ2-1; v_gene: TRBV5-1; abundance: many; CDR3nt: TGCGCCAGCAGCCCGAGTACTGAGAATGAGCAGTTCTTC; CDR3aa: CASSPSTENEQFF
d_gene: .; j_gene: TRBJ1-1; v_gene: TRBV28; abundance: .; CDR3nt: TGTGCCAGCGGCGGGGGTGAAGGCACTGAAGCTTTCTTT; CDR3aa: CASGGGEGTEAFF
d_gene: .; j_gene: TRBJ2-1; v_gene: TRBV14; abundance: few; CDR3nt: TGTGCCAGCAGCCAATCGGGGGCCCCCTCCTACAATGAGCAGTTCTTC; CDR3aa: CASSQSGAPSYNEQFF
d_gene: TRBD1; j_gene: TRBJ1-6; v_gene: TRBV2; abundance: few; CDR3nt: TGTGCCAGCAGTGAAGCAAGAATAGGACAGGGAAAATCACCCCTCCACTTT; CDR3aa: CASSEARIGQGKSPLHF
d_gene: .; j_gene: TRBJ1-3; v_gene: TRBV20-1; abundance: few; CDR3nt: TGCGGAAGCCGTGAGACAGAGTCGGACACCATATATTTT; CDR3aa: CGSRETESDTIYF
d_gene: .; j_gene: TRBJ1-4; v_gene: TRBV4-3; abundance: .; CDR3nt: TGCGCCAGCAGCCAAGATCTTGGGGGTAATGAAAAACTGTTTTTT; CDR3aa: CASSQDLGGNEKLFF
d_gene: .; j_gene: TRBJ2-1; v_gene: TRBV7-8; abundance: many; CDR3nt: TGTGCCAGCAGCTTGGGGACTTACTACAATGAGCAGTTCTTC; CDR3aa: CASSLGTYYNEQFF
d_gene: TRBD2; j_gene: TRBJ2-1; v_gene: TRBV10-3; abundance: few; CDR3nt: TGTGCCATCAGTGAGGAGGGAGGGTACAATGAGCAGTTCTTC; CDR3aa: CAISEEGGYNEQFF
d_gene: TRBD2; j_gene: TRBJ2-7; v_gene: TRBV4-1; abundance: .; CDR3nt: TGCGCCAGCAGCCCCCTTCTCTCTAGCGGGAGTACAAGGGGGAGGTACGAGCAGTACTTC; CDR3aa: CASSPLLSSGSTRGRYEQYF
d_gene: .; j_gene: TRBJ2-5; v_gene: TRBV7-6; abundance: .; CDR3nt: TGTGCCAGCAGCTCAGGCCGGGGGAGAGAGACCCAGTACTTC; CDR3aa: CASSSGRGRETQYF
d_gene: TRBD1; j_gene: TRBJ1-2; v_gene: TRBV7-3; abundance: .; CDR3nt: TGTGCCAGCAGCCCTGGACAGGGGAAAAACTATGGCTACACCTTC; CDR3aa: CASSPGQGKNYGYTF
d_gene: TRBD1; j_gene: TRBJ1-6; v_gene: TRBV18; abundance: many; CDR3nt: TGTGCCAGCTCACCAACAGGGGAGAGGTCACCCCTCCACTTT; CDR3aa: CASSPTGERSPLHF
d_gene: .; j_gene: TRBJ1-2; v_gene: TRBV6-5; abundance: few; CDR3nt: TGTGCCAGCAAGGCGGACAGCGGCTACACCTTC; CDR3aa: CASKADSGYTF
d_gene: .; j_gene: TRBJ2-7; v_gene: TRBV7-6; abundance: many; CDR3nt: TGTGCCAGCAGCTTAGGGCCCGCAGGGGAACCCTCCTACGAGCAGTACTTC; CDR3aa: CASSLGPAGEPSYEQYF
d_gene: .; j_gene: TRBJ1-1; v_gene: TRBV28; abundance: .; CDR3nt: TGTGCCAGCAGTTTATTTATAGACCACACTGAAGCTTTCTTT; CDR3aa: CASSLFIDHTEAFF
d_gene: .; j_gene: TRBJ1-4; v_gene: TRBV12-3/TRBV12-4; abundance: few; CDR3nt: TGTGCCAGCAGTTTAATCCAGGCGAGAGGGGCAACTAATGAAAAACTGTTTTTT; CDR3aa: CASSLIQARGATNEKLFF
d_gene: .; j_gene: TRBJ2-7; v_gene: TRBV21-1; abundance: few; CDR3nt: TGTGCGATACGGTACCGTCCTTCCTACGAGCAGTACTTC; CDR3aa: CAIRYRPSYEQYF
d_gene: TRBD1; j_gene: TRBJ2-1; v_gene: TRBV9; abundance: few; CDR3nt: TGTGCCAGCAGCGTGAGGGGGCAGAGCTCCTACAATGAGCAGTTCTTC; CDR3aa: CASSVRGQSSYNEQFF
d_gene: .; j_gene: TRBJ1-1; v_gene: TRBV9; abundance: .; CDR3nt: TGTGCCAGCAGCGACGGCAGGGCCCCTGAAGCTTTCTTT; CDR3aa: CASSDGRAPEAFF
d_gene: .; j_gene: TRBJ1-2; v_gene: TRBV29-1; abundance: .; CDR3nt: TGCAGCATTGATTGGCTTTGGTATGGCTACACCTTC; CDR3aa: CSIDWLWYGYTF
d_gene: TRBD1; j_gene: TRBJ2-7; v_gene: TRBV9; abundance: few; CDR3nt: TGTGCCAGCAGCGTGTTACAGGGGAGCGAGCAGTACTTC; CDR3aa: CASSVLQGSEQYF
d_gene: .; j_gene: TRBJ2-2; v_gene: TRBV28; abundance: few; CDR3nt: TGTGCCAGCAGTCCCAAGGACTATTCAAAGACCACCGGGGAGCTGTTTTTT; CDR3aa: CASSPKDYSKTTGELFF